The 12 T cell receptor beta chains below all came from one sample that was sequenced in a study of blood T cell repertoires in COVID-19. Here immunoSEQ multiplex PCR was the method, and the copy in TCRdb shows in-frame clones only, minus some. Of 90,000 to 130,000 clones in the sample, about nine tenths were seen once. What was sequenced was peripheral blood. Receptors were obtained from a human donor in a cohort sampled during active COVID-19.

The chain couples TRBV7-8 to TRBJ1-2, with D maybe TRBD1 (6 bases). CDR1 is SGHVS and CDR2 is FQNEAQ in the germline V gene. V shed 2 bases and J shed 4 bases, with 11 bases lying between them. The CDR3 length is 14 residues. CDR3 protein: CASSLIGTTYGYTF. The CDR3 nucleotides read TGTGCCAGCAGCTTAATAGGGACAACCTATGGCTACACCTTC.

This chain joins TRBV21-1 and TRBJ2-4; the table's TRBD1 call for D was not verified on the DNA. TRBV21-1 is a known pseudogene. The CDR3 is 14 amino acids. The CDR3 region is CASSGPAQGNIQYF. DNA of the CDR3: TGTGCCAGCAGCGGGCCAGCACAGGGTAACATTCAGTACTTC.

The genes are TRBV21-1 and TRBJ2-3; the D call of TRBD2 is as the table states it, not checked on the DNA. TRBV21-1 is assigned pseudogene status. This CDR3 has 18 amino acids. CDR3 bases: TGTGCCAGCAGCAAAGGGCTAGCGGGAGGGCCGGGCACAGATACGCAGTATTTT. Residues: CASSKGLAGGPGTDTQYF.

V is TRBV30 and J is TRBJ1-2, with a weak D call TRBD1 (5 bases). Looked up from germline, CDR1 is GTSNPN and CDR2 is SVGIG (reference sequence). Trimming shortened V by 2 bases and J by 0 bases, and 13 bases separated the two germline ends. There are 15 residues in the CDR3. The CDR3 coding sequence is TGTGCCTGGAGTACCCCGGGGGGTGCTAACTATGGCTACACCTTC. Its protein product is CAWSTPGGANYGYTF.

Here the CDR3 reads CASSSPQRLSYEQYF. The CDR3 coding sequence is TGTGCCAGCAGCTCCCCCCAGCGCCTTTCCTACGAGCAGTACTTC. The chain recombines TRBV7-2 with TRBJ2-7; D not certain. Germline V gives CDR1 SGHTA, CDR2 FQGNSA. The germline V and J ends were trimmed by 4 bases and 1 base, with 14 bases remaining between them. This CDR3 region has 15 residues.

The V call is TRBV28, the J call TRBJ2-7, with 14 bases that match TRBD2. Germline assignment: CDR1 MDHEN and CDR2 SYDVKM. Trimming took 10 bases from V and 4 from J; bases not matched to a gene: 9. The CDR3 contains 15 residues. DNA of the CDR3: TGTGCCACTCGAGGGACTAGCGGGGGATCGTACGAGCAGTACTTC. The encoded protein is CATRGTSGGSYEQYF. Based on the CDR3 plus reference TRBV28 and TRBJ2-7, the full variable domain is DVKVTQSSRYLVKRTGEKVFLECVQDMDHENMFWYRQDPGLGLRLIYFSYDVKMKEKGDIPEGYSVSREKKERFSLILESASTNQTSMYLCATRGTSGGSYEQYFGPGTRLTVT.

The rearrangement links TRBV7-2 to TRBJ1-1; TRBD1 is a possible D gene (6 bases). Trimming took 4 bases from V and 7 from J, leaving 13 bases between them. The germline V gene has CDR1 SGHTA and CDR2 FQGNSA. This CDR3 comprises 13 residues. The chain's CDR3 is CASSSRGPYEAFF. As DNA, the CDR3 is TGTGCCAGCAGCTCCAGGGGACCGTATGAAGCTTTCTTT.

CDR3 bases: TGTGCCAGCAGACCTCGGGGGAATAGCAATCAGCCCCAGCATTTT. As protein: CASRPRGNSNQPQHF. The chain uses TRBV27 and TRBJ1-5; tentatively, D is TRBD1 (5 bases). V dropped 6 bases and J dropped 0 bases, with 12 bases sitting between them. The CDR3 extends over 15 amino acids. Germline lookup yields CDR1 MNHEY and CDR2 SMNVEV (reference sequence).

This chain joins TRBV30 and TRBJ2-7; 10 bases fit TRBD1. Germline V gene lookup returns CDR1 GTSNPN and CDR2 SVGIG (reference sequence). V trimming: 1 base; J trimming: 5 bases; junction bases outside the gene matches: 20. This CDR3 is built from 19 residues. CDR3 DNA sequence: TGTGCCTGGAGTGATGAAAGACAGGGGGCGCAGAGCGGAGGGGACGAGCAGTACTTC. Encoded protein: CAWSDERQGAQSGGDEQYF.

This clone was recorded only once. The rearrangement links TRBV6-6 to TRBJ2-1, with a possible D match to TRBD2 (6 bases). Germline values: CDR1 MNHNY, CDR2 SVGAGI (reference sequence). This CDR3 has 14 residues. V lost 4 bases and J 9 bases, leaving 16 bases between the germline ends. The CDR3 sequence is CASSSMTSGLEQFF. The CDR3 DNA follows: TGTGCCAGCAGTTCCATGACTAGTGGCCTTGAGCAGTTCTTC.

The J gene is TRBJ2-5, the V gene TRBV6-5; possibly TRBD2 for D (5 bases). The germline gives CDR1 MNHEY, CDR2 SVGAGI. Trimming cost V 2 bases and J 3 bases, with 13 bases left between them. CDR3 length: 15 amino acids. The CDR3 region has the DNA TGTGCCAGCAGTTACGGTGGGAAGACTAAAGAGACCCAGTACTTC. Translating gives CASSYGGKTKETQYF.

The rearrangement joins TRBV5-4 to TRBJ2-6; TRBD1 agrees at 9 bases. CDR1 is SGHNT and CDR2 is YYREEE in the germline V gene (reference sequence). J was trimmed by 1 base and V by 4 bases; bases with no gene match: 9. This CDR3 is built from 18 residues. CDR3 in amino acids: CASSPRGTGPSGANVLTF. The CDR3 DNA follows: TGTGCCAGCAGCCCGAGGGGGACAGGGCCTTCTGGGGCCAACGTCCTGACTTTC. The full variable domain, with the rest looked up from reference TRBV5-4 and TRBJ2-6, is ETGVTQSPTHLIKTRGQQVTLRCSSQSGHNTVSWYQQALGQGPQFIFQYYREEENGRGNFPPRFSGLQFPNYSSELNVNALELDDSALYLCASSPRGTGPSGANVLTFGAGSRLTVL.